This T cell receptor beta chain was found in a study of prognosis after radiotherapy for stage I lung cancer. In germline, CDR1 is MNHNS, CDR2 SASEGT. V lost 10 bases and J lost 2, with 11 bases in between. The CDR3 length is 12 residues. A single count supports this clonotype. Genomic DNA served as the source from which two-round multiplex PCR generated TCR beta CDR3 amplicons. Every TRBV and TRBJ gene had its own specific primer in first-round PCR. TCRdb re-analysed the multiplex PCR reads in MiXCR, keeping a single row per CDR3 protein. The sample shows roughly 13,000 distinct CDR3 sequences, about half of them seen only once.

The sample consisted of PBMCs, taken before or after stereotactic body radiation therapy (not recorded which). The receptor comes from a donor aged 50 or older with non-small cell lung cancer. The genes are TRBV6-1 and TRBJ1-2, with D possibly TRBD1 on 6 matching bases. The CDR3 loop reads CATLTGNYGYTF. The CDR3 DNA reads as TGTGCCACCCTAACAGGGAACTATGGCTACACCTTC.